This T cell receptor beta chain was identified in a study of cytomegalovirus exposure and HLA in healthy donors. 60 Vbeta and 13 Jbeta primers were used in PCR. The table came from immunoSEQ multiplex PCR; TCRdb's copy has only in-frame clones and leaves some out. The table lists roughly 190,000 clones, 65% to 80% of them singletons. Study conclusions and caveats: The classifier was said to identify cytomegalovirus status with high specificity and sensitivity.

This clone came up once. Its antigen remains unidentified. Trimming removed 0 bases from V and 7 bases from J; junction bases left unmatched: 3. Germline CDR1 is SGHRS and CDR2 is YFSETQ. The CDR3 runs to 13 residues. This receptor was taken from a man younger than 45 in good health and CMV-seropositive. The chain links TRBV5-1 to TRBJ2-7; TRBD2 agrees at 8 bases. The sequenced sample was PBMCs. The CDR3 region is CASSLGLAGEQYF. Here the CDR3 DNA reads TGCGCCAGCAGCTTGGGGCTAGCGGGTGAGCAGTACTTC.